This record covers a single TCR beta chain. The table came from immunoSEQ multiplex PCR; TCRdb's copy has only in-frame clones and leaves some out. The sample includes some 2.3 million clones, 85% to 95% of them seen just once. These data are taken from a study of shared clonotypes between healthy human individuals. Sequenced input: naive CD4+ T cells from PBMCs. Noted subset: CD45RA+ positively selected. The origin of this receptor is a man younger than 30 in good health. Some clones in this sample may be carry-over from other donors' samples.

CDR3 sequence reads: CASSLGQGLFYGYTF. CDR3 in DNA: TGTGCCAGCAGCCTTGGACAGGGCTTGTTCTATGGCTACACCTTC. The V gene is TRBV7-9, the J gene TRBJ1-2; the match to TRBD1 covers 8 bases. Losses at the gene ends were 5 bases for V and 4 bases for J; bases not matched to a gene: 9. The CDR3 contains 15 residues. The V gene's germline CDR1 is SEHNR and CDR2 FQNEAQ (reference sequence).